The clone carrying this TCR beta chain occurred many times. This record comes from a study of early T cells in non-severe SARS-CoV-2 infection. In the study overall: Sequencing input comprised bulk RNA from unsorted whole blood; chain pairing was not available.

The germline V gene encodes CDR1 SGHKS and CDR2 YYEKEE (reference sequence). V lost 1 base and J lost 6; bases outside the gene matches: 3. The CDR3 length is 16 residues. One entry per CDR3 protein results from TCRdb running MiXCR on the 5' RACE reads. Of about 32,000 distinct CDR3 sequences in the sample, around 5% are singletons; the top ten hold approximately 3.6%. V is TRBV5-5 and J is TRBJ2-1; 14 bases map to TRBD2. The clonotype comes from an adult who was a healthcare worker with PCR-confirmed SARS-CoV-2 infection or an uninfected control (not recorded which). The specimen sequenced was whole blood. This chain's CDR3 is CASSLYGTSGSNEQFF. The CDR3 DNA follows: TGTGCCAGCAGCTTGTATGGGACTAGCGGGAGCAATGAGCAGTTCTTC. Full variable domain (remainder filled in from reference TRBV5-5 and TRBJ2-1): DAGVTQSPTHLIKTRGQQVTLRCSPISGHKSVSWYQQVLGQGPQFIFQYYEKEERGRGNFPDRFSARQFPNYSSELNVNALLLGDSALYLCASSLYGTSGSNEQFFGPGTRLTVL.